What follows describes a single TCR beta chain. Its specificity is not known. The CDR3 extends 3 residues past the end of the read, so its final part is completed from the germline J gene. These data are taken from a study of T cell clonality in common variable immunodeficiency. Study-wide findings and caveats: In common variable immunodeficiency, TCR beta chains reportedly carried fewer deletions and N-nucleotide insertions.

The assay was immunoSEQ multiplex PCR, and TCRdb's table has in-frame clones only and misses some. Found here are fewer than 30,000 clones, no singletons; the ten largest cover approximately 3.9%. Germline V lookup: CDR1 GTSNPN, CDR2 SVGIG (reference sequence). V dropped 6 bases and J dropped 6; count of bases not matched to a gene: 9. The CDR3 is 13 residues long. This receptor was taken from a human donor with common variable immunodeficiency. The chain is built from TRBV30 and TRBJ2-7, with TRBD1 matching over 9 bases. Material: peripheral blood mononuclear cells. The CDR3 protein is CACTRDRVREQYF. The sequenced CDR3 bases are TGTGCCTGCACCCGGGACAGGGTTCGCGAG.